This is a list of T cell receptor beta chains from one sample in a study of T cell repertoires in cytomegalovirus infection. Each CDR3 protein is one row after TCRdb ran MiXCR on the reads. The sample contains roughly 600,000 distinct CDR3 sequences, approximately 24% of which appear only once. The sequencing sample was made of CD8+ T cells from PBMCs. Source of these receptors: a human donor in good health (CMV status not recorded). Some clones in this sample may be carry-over from other donors' samples. Each CDR3 is given with its conserved first and last residue. The order of the fields is V gene, J gene, CDR3 protein.

V: TRBV2; J: TRBJ2-2; CDR3: CASIAPNTGELFF
V: TRBV2; J: TRBJ2-3; CDR3: CASSGDRGQRELTDTQYF
V: TRBV7-9; J: TRBJ1-1; CDR3: CASSQTTGWSTEAFF
V: TRBV29-1; J: TRBJ2-1; CDR3: CSVVSGGHYNEQFF
V: TRBV7-8; J: TRBJ2-4; CDR3: CASSPSGDRVIDKNIQYF
V: TRBV6-2/TRBV6-3; J: TRBJ2-1; CDR3: CASSFPPTVGDEQFF
V: TRBV6-5; J: TRBJ2-2; CDR3: CASSYVTPTGELFF
V: TRBV5-1; J: TRBJ2-1; CDR3: CASSFEPGRQSYNEQFF
V: TRBV6-6; J: TRBJ2-1; CDR3: CASSYLTSDSYNEQFF
V: TRBV7-6; J: TRBJ2-5; CDR3: CASSRPRDRDPQETQYF
V: TRBV20-1; J: TRBJ2-7; CDR3: CSARGTSDTYEQYF
V: TRBV4-1; J: TRBJ1-1; CDR3: CASSQGGGRTEAFF
V: TRBV19; J: TRBJ2-1; CDR3: CASREGYNEQFF
V: TRBV12-5; J: TRBJ1-1; CDR3: CASGLAGDTEAFF
V: TRBV11-3; J: TRBJ2-1; CDR3: CASSYPRWDANRENEQFF
V: TRBV6-2/TRBV6-3; J: TRBJ2-1; CDR3: CACAGGNEQFF
V: TRBV14; J: TRBJ2-1; CDR3: CASPPDGGNEQFF
V: TRBV5-5; J: TRBJ2-1; CDR3: CASSVRDSSYNEQFF
V: TRBV7-9; J: TRBJ2-7; CDR3: CASSHPGDKHEQYF
V: TRBV12-3/TRBV12-4; J: TRBJ1-1; CDR3: CASTIDRVTEAFF
V: TRBV20-1; J: TRBJ2-1; CDR3: CSARDLVDAYNEQFF
V: TRBV4-1; J: TRBJ2-7; CDR3: CASSHSGQDEQYF